This TCR beta chain was profiled in a study of blood T cell repertoires in COVID-19. At the level of the study: Material from acute and convalescent COVID-19 was sourced from the United States, Italy and Spain. T cells, B-cell-depleted T cells, or PBMCs provided the cDNA or gDNA that served as material.

Produced via immunoSEQ multiplex PCR; TCRdb's table is partial and in-frame only. The sample carries 190,000 or so clones, around 82% recorded once. CDR1 is SGDLS, CDR2 YYNGEE, per germline. V was clipped by 1 base and J by 2 bases, with 15 bases between them. The CDR3 totals 16 residues. The chain uses TRBV9 and TRBJ1-2; a weak D match, TRBD1 (6 bases). The TCR originated in a woman of 80 years or more with acute or convalescent COVID-19. Sequenced material: peripheral blood. The CDR3 nucleotides read TGTGCCAGCAGCGTAAATGTGGGGGCCGCAAACTATGGCTACACCTTC. The encoded protein is CASSVNVGAANYGYTF.